The 28 T cell receptor beta chains reported below all come from one sample, sequenced in a study of CD8+CD57+ T cells in acquired aplastic anemia. CD8+CD57+ cell expansion, shown by flow cytometry, had occurred in the patients selected for sequencing. Both TCR beta VDJ combination and CDR3 sequence profiling were carried out. Genomic DNA was the template for this profiling. TCRdb analysed the reads with MiXCR anew, one entry per CDR3 protein. The sample lists some 200,000 distinct CDR3 sequences, about half occurring once. The sequenced material came from sorted CD4+, CD8+, or CD8+CD57+ T cells (not recorded which) from PBMCs. All receptors derive from a human donor with aplastic anemia.

This rearrangement joins TRBV18 to TRBJ1-1; maybe TRBD1 (6 bases). There are 15 residues in the CDR3. Trimming shortened V by 3 bases and J by 5 bases, and 16 bases separated the two germline ends. Germline V gene lookup returns CDR1 KGHSH and CDR2 LQKENI. The CDR3 coding sequence is TGTGCCAGCTCACCCGACCCCCAGGGGCGGACTGAAGCTTTCTTT. Amino acid sequence: CASSPDPQGRTEAFF.

This clonotype was counted many times. The V call is TRBV6-1, the J call TRBJ2-5; 9 nucleotides line up with TRBD2. V lost 6 bases to trimming and J lost 3 bases; unmatched junction nucleotides: 11. Germline CDR1 MNHNS, CDR2 SASEGT. This CDR3 has 16 residues. CDR3 residues: CASSPLRAGGKETQYF. Here the CDR3 DNA reads TGTGCCAGCAGCCCCCTGAGAGCGGGGGGTAAAGAGACCCAGTACTTC.

The chain uses TRBV11-1 and TRBJ2-1; 11 positions agree with TRBD2. Germline trimming cut 5 bases from V and 12 bases from J; bases unmatched to any gene: 9. CDR1 is SGHAT, CDR2 FQDESV, per germline (reference sequence). The CDR3 runs 14 residues. Written as DNA, the CDR3 is TGTGCCAGCAGCCAAGAACTAGCGGGAGAATGGCAGTTCTTC. Residues: CASSQELAGEWQFF.

This clonotype has more than one count but fewer than ten. The gene calls are TRBV15 and TRBJ2-5; weak D call: TRBD2 (6 bases). The CDR3 consists of 16 residues. Trimming cost V 2 bases and J 1 base, with 14 bases left between them. Looked up from germline, CDR1 is LNHNV and CDR2 is YYDKDF (reference sequence). CDR3 in DNA: TGTGCCACCAGCAGAAGGCAGGGACTTGGCCAAGAGACCCAGTACTTC. Residues: CATSRRQGLGQETQYF.

This clonotype was counted many times. The V call is TRBV11-2, the J call TRBJ2-3, with 11 bases matching TRBD2. V shed 5 bases, J shed 3 bases, and the junction held 4 bases outside the gene matches. Germline CDR1 reads SGHAT; CDR2 reads FQNNGV. There are 15 residues in the CDR3. The CDR3 region has the DNA TGTGCCAGCAGCCCGACTAGCGGGAAAACAGATACGCAGTATTTT. As protein: CASSPTSGKTDTQYF.

The genes are TRBV7-2 and TRBJ2-7; D is ambiguous. The V gene's germline CDR1 is SGHTA and CDR2 FQGNSA. The CDR3 runs 12 residues. Trimming shortened V by 1 base and J by 6 bases, and 7 bases separated the two germline ends. Written as DNA, the CDR3 is TGTGCCAGCAGCTTAGTCGAGACCGAGCAGTACTTC. This gives the protein CASSLVETEQYF.

The chain employs TRBV19 and TRBJ1-1, with no clear D. Germline CDR1 reads LNHDA; CDR2 reads SQIVND (reference sequence). Trimming shortened V by 7 bases and J by 12 bases, and 15 bases separated the two germline ends. The CDR3 spans 11 residues. The CDR3 protein is CASTWRIGTFF. CDR3 DNA sequence: TGTGCCAGTACATGGCGGATCGGAACTTTCTTT.

The chain joins TRBV11-1 to TRBJ2-5; no clear D. The germline V gene has CDR1 SGHAT and CDR2 FQDESV (reference sequence). The CDR3 has 15 residues. With 0 bases removed from V and 7 bases from J, the gap between germline ends came to 15 bases. CDR3 sequence: CASSLATSRWGTQYF. CDR3 coding DNA: TGTGCCAGCAGCTTAGCGACCTCTAGGTGGGGGACCCAGTACTTC.

Ten or more counts support this clonotype. The chain recombines TRBV5-6 with TRBJ2-3, with D uncertain. The V and J ends lost 1 base and 2 bases respectively, with 8 bases between them. Germline V gene sequence: CDR1 SGHDT, CDR2 YYEEEE. There are 14 residues in the CDR3. CDR3 nucleotides: TGTGCCAGCAGCTTGAAAAAGATCACAGATACGCAGTATTTT. Amino acid sequence: CASSLKKITDTQYF.

This clonotype was detected many times. The chain links TRBV7-3 to TRBJ1-4; 9 nucleotides agree with TRBD1. Germline values: CDR1 SGHTA, CDR2 FQGTGA. This CDR3 is built from 20 residues. V lost 0 bases to trimming and J lost 7 bases; unmatched junction nucleotides: 18. The CDR3: CASSLTGSGTGPPRAEKLFF. The CDR3 nucleotides are TGTGCCAGCAGCTTAACCGGGTCCGGGACAGGGCCGCCGAGGGCTGAAAAACTGTTTTTT.

In its sample, this clonotype was seen many times. V is TRBV3-1 and J is TRBJ1-1; D is ambiguous. Per germline, CDR1 LGHDT and CDR2 YNNKEL (reference sequence). Trimming cost V 2 bases and J 9 bases, with 10 bases left between them. The CDR3 has 12 amino acids. Here the CDR3 reads CASSQRARKAFF. The CDR3 DNA follows: TGTGCCAGCAGCCAACGAGCACGGAAAGCTTTCTTT. Full variable domain (missing parts from reference TRBV3-1 and TRBJ1-1): DTAVSQTPKYLVTQMGNDKSIKCEQNLGHDTMYWYKQDSKKFLKIMFSYNNKELIINETVPNRFSPKSPDKAHLNLHINSLELGDSAVYFCASSQRARKAFFGQGTRLTVV.

This clonotype was counted at least ten times. The chain has TRBV20-1 and TRBJ1-5; D ambiguous. The V gene's germline CDR1 is DFQATT and CDR2 SNEGSKA (reference sequence). Trimming removed 1 base at V and 6 bases at J, with 10 bases between. This CDR3 contains 13 residues. CDR3 loop: CSARGSKGQPQHF. CDR3 DNA sequence: TGCAGTGCTAGAGGCTCAAAAGGTCAGCCCCAGCATTTT.

This clonotype has just a few counts. The V and J genes are TRBV2 and TRBJ2-2; tentative D call: TRBD1 (6 bases). CDR1 is SNHLY and CDR2 is FYNNEI in the germline V gene. With 6 bases removed from V and 2 bases from J, the gap between germline ends came to 10 bases. The CDR3 has 14 amino acids. The CDR3 bases are TGTGCCAGCAGGGCCGGGACAAACACCGGGGAGCTGTTTTTT. The encoded protein is CASRAGTNTGELFF. The full variable domain, with the rest looked up from reference TRBV2 and TRBJ2-2, is EPEVTQTPSHQVTQMGQEVILRCVPISNHLYFYWYRQILGQKVEFLVSFYNNEISEKSEIFDDQFSVERPDGSNFTLKIRSTKLEDSAMYFCASRAGTNTGELFFGEGSRLTVL.

The chain joins TRBV7-9 to TRBJ1-2; D is unresolved. Trimming took off 3 bases at V and 3 bases at J, with 5 bases between the two ends. Germline values: CDR1 SEHNR, CDR2 FQNEAQ (reference sequence). The CDR3 sequence is 12 residues long. The CDR3 sequence is CASSFGDYGYTF. As DNA, the CDR3 is TGTGCCAGCAGCTTTGGGGACTATGGCTACACCTTC.

V is TRBV11-1 and J is TRBJ1-6; maybe TRBD1 (6 bases). Trimming removed 6 bases from V and 10 bases from J, with 16 bases in between. Germline V gene data show CDR1 as SGHAT and CDR2 as FQDESV (reference sequence). CDR3 length equals 14 residues. CDR3 nucleotide sequence: TGTGCCAGCAGTTATGACAGGTGGGGGTCACCCCTCCACTTT. This translates into CASSYDRWGSPLHF. Looking up the rest from reference TRBV11-1 and TRBJ1-6 gives the full variable domain: EAEVAQSPRYKITEKSQAVAFWCDPISGHATLYWYRQILGQGPELLVQFQDESVVDDSQLPKDRFSAERLKGVDSTLKIQPAELGDSAMYLCASSYDRWGSPLHFGNGTRLTVT.

This clonotype was observed many times. The chain combines TRBV20-1 with TRBJ2-3; 7 nucleotides match TRBD2. The V and J ends lost 3 bases and 3 bases, in that order; junction bases with no gene match: 9. The CDR3 runs to 15 residues. Germline values: CDR1 DFQATT, CDR2 SNEGSKA (reference sequence). CDR3 in amino acids: CSARDRRTRTDTQYF. The CDR3 DNA follows: TGCAGTGCTAGGGACCGCCGGACTAGAACAGATACGCAGTATTTT.

The chain carries TRBV6-2 or TRBV6-3 and TRBJ1-2, with TRBD1 as a possible D gene (6 bases). Per germline, CDR1 MNHEY and CDR2 SVGEGT. The germline V and J ends were trimmed by 5 bases and 3 bases, with 22 bases remaining between them. The CDR3 covers 17 residues. CDR3 bases: TGTGCCAGCAGTCCCAATGAAGCCGGGACAAGTGACTATGGCTACACCTTC. It encodes CASSPNEAGTSDYGYTF.

This clonotype was found many times. The chain employs TRBV7-6 and TRBJ1-6; the match to TRBD1 covers 7 bases. J gave up 6 bases and V 5 bases, and 4 bases lay outside the gene matches. Germline lookup yields CDR1 SGHVS and CDR2 FNYEAQ. There are 14 residues in the CDR3. The CDR3 region is CASSGRDSNSPLHF. DNA for the CDR3: TGTGCCAGCAGCGGCCGGGACAGTAATTCACCCCTCCACTTT.

This clonotype was recorded many times. The chain has TRBV7-2 and TRBJ2-7; maybe TRBD1 (6 bases). V lost 6 bases, J lost 2 bases, and 11 bases lay in between. Germline CDR1 and CDR2: SGHTA and FQGNSA. This CDR3 comprises 13 residues. The CDR3 loop reads CASRWQGTYEQYF. The CDR3 nucleotides are TGTGCCAGCAGGTGGCAGGGGACCTACGAGCAGTACTTC.

This clonotype was counted a few times. The V gene is TRBV15, the J gene TRBJ2-3; 13 nucleotides agree with TRBD2. Looked up from germline, CDR1 is LNHNV and CDR2 is YYDKDF (reference sequence). The CDR3 loop spans 16 amino acids. Unmatched junction bases numbered 8, after V lost 6 bases and J lost 5 bases. The CDR3 bases are TGTGCCACCAGGGCTCCGGGACTAGCGGGGCTAGATACGCAGTATTTT. It yields the protein CATRAPGLAGLDTQYF.

In its sample, this clonotype was seen a few times. The chain carries TRBV10-3 and TRBJ2-7; D remains ambiguous. The CDR3 has 12 amino acids. V gave up 6 bases and J gave up 6 bases, with 12 bases separating them. Germline assignment: CDR1 ENHRY and CDR2 SYGVKD. The CDR3 protein is CAISPVRGEQYF. The CDR3 region has the DNA TGTGCCATCAGCCCAGTCCGTGGCGAGCAGTACTTC.

Remarks on this clonotype: A single base separates this from a much larger clone, so it may be a read error. This chain joins TRBV9 and TRBJ1-2, with 7 bases that match TRBD1. Germline CDR1 is SGDLS and CDR2 is YYNGEE. Unmatched junction bases numbered 7, after V lost 3 bases and J lost 2 bases. There are 15 residues in the CDR3. The CDR3 sequence: CASSEDEGANYGYTF. The CDR3, as DNA: TGTGCCAGCAGCGAAGATGAGGGGGCGAACTATGGCTACACCTTC. Supplemented by reference TRBV9 and TRBJ1-2, the full variable domain reads DSGVTQTPKHLITATGQRVTLRCSPRSGDLSVYWYQQSLDQGLQFLIQYYNGEERAKGNILERFSAQQFPDLHSELNLSSLELGDSALYFCASSEDEGANYGYTFGSGTRLTVV.

The V gene is TRBV2, the J gene TRBJ1-1; the D is unclear. Deletions cut 6 bases from V and 8 bases from J, with 19 bases between. This CDR3 is 14 amino acids long. The germline gives CDR1 SNHLY, CDR2 FYNNEI. CDR3 sequence (DNA): TGTGCCAGCAGCGTAGGCGGCCTCGAGACCGAAGCTTTCTTT. Its protein product is CASSVGGLETEAFF.

This chain joins TRBV12-3 or TRBV12-4 and TRBJ1-6; D not certain. The V end was cut by 5 bases, the J end by 5 bases, with 16 bases between. CDR3 length equals 16 residues. The CDR3 DNA reads TGTGCCAGCAGTCCTCGAGGGCAGGCACATAATTCACCCCTCCACTTT. As protein: CASSPRGQAHNSPLHF.

The rearrangement uses TRBV10-3 and TRBJ1-5; 12 positions match TRBD1. Germline assignment: CDR1 ENHRY and CDR2 SYGVKD. CDR3 size: 16 residues. With 10 bases clipped from V and 4 bases from J, the junction kept 11 bases outside the gene matches. This chain's CDR3 is CASSTGQGAANQPQHF. CDR3 DNA sequence: TGTGCCAGCAGCACGGGACAGGGGGCCGCAAATCAGCCCCAGCATTTT.

This clonotype is a singleton in its sample. V is TRBV7-2 and J is TRBJ2-5; D may be TRBD1 (5 bases). V lost 1 base and J 5 bases, leaving 17 bases between the germline ends. This CDR3 is 16 amino acids long. Germline values: CDR1 SGHTA, CDR2 FQGNSA. The CDR3 loop reads CASSLGAGIFGETQYF. The CDR3 DNA reads as TGTGCCAGCAGCTTAGGGGCAGGGATCTTTGGGGAGACCCAGTACTTC.

The V gene is TRBV10-3, the J gene TRBJ1-2; TRBD1 agrees at 8 bases. Germline-derived CDR1 and CDR2 are ENHRY and SYGVKD. The CDR3 consists of 13 residues. Trimming cost V 5 bases and J 4 bases; bases outside gene matches: 3. This CDR3 is CAISSGQAYGYTF. The CDR3 nucleotides are TGTGCCATCAGTTCGGGACAGGCCTATGGCTACACCTTC.

J is TRBJ2-1 and V is TRBV24-1; 9 bases agree with TRBD2. This CDR3 is 12 amino acids long. Germline V gene sequence: CDR1 KGHDR, CDR2 SFDVKD. V gave up 7 bases and J gave up 6 bases; unmatched junction bases: 0. CDR3 DNA: TGTGCCACCAGGGGACTAGCCAATGAGCAGTTCTTC. Translating gives CATRGLANEQFF.